This T cell receptor beta chain was sequenced in a study of cytomegalovirus exposure and HLA in healthy donors. The study's findings and limits: The classifier reportedly diagnosed cytomegalovirus status with high specificity and sensitivity. TCR beta chains numbering some 160 were designated cytomegalovirus-associated.

As regards this clone: The antigen is undetermined.

TCRdb's table, derived via immunoSEQ multiplex PCR, lists solely in-frame clones and lacks some. The sample shows some 170,000 clones, roughly nine tenths of them seen only once. The germline V and J ends were trimmed by 6 bases and 4 bases, with 11 bases remaining between them. The germline V gene has CDR1 MNHEY and CDR2 SVGAGI. The length of the CDR3 is 13 residues. The sample taken for sequencing was PBMCs. The gene calls are TRBV6-5 and TRBJ2-3, with unresolved D. This receptor was identified in a woman aged 25 to 39 in good health and CMV-seronegative. The CDR3 nucleotides are TGTGCCAGCAGAAAGCCTGGGGCAGATACGCAGTATTTT. Translating it yields CASRKPGADTQYF.